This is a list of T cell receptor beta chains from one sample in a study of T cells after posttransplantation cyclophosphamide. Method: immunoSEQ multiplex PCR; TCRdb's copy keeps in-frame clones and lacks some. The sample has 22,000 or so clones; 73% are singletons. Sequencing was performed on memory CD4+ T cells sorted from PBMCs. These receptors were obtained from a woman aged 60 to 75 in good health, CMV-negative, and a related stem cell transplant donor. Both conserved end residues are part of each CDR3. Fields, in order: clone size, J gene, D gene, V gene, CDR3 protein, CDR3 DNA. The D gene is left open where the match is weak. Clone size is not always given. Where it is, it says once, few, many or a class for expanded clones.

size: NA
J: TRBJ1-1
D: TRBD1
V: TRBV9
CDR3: CASSTNRDRGNTEAFF
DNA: TGTGCCAGCAGCACAAACCGGGACAGGGGGAACACTGAAGCTTTCTTT

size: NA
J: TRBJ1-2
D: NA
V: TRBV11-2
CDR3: CASSLESGNYGYTF
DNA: TGTGCCAGCAGCTTAGAGTCCGGGAACTATGGCTACACCTTC

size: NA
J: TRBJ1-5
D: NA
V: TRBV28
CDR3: CASSLEGRGQPQHF
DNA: TGTGCCAGCAGTTTGGAGGGACGGGGTCAGCCCCAGCATTTT

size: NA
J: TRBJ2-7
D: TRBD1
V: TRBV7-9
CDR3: CASSSGQGVYEQYF
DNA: TGTGCCAGCAGCAGTGGACAGGGTGTGTACGAGCAGTACTTC

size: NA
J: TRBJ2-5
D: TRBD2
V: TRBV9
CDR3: CASSVVGTGGRGETQYF
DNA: TGTGCCAGCAGCGTAGTTGGGACGGGAGGGAGAGGAGAGACCCAGTACTTC

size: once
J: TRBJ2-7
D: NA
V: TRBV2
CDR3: CASEGGSEQYF
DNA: TGTGCCAGCGAGGGGGGGTCCGAGCAGTACTTC

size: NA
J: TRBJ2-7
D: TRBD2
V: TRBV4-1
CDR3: CASSQGGGGLPNEQYF
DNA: TGCGCCAGCAGCCAAGGAGGCGGGGGGCTTCCCAACGAGCAGTACTTC

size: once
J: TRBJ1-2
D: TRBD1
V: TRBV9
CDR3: CASSVAGRGPDYGYTF
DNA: TGTGCCAGCAGCGTAGCCGGCAGGGGGCCGGACTATGGCTACACCTTC

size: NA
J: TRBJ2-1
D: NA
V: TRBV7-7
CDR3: CASSLSHYNEQFF
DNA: TGTGCCAGCAGCTTAAGCCACTACAATGAGCAGTTCTTC

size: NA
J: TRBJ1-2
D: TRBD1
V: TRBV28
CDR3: CASSMTGPVGYTF
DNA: TGTGCCAGCAGCATGACAGGGCCGGTTGGCTACACCTTC

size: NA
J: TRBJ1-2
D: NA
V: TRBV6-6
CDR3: CATLGGRRVYGYTF
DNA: TGTGCCACCCTAGGAGGGAGGCGAGTCTATGGCTACACCTTC

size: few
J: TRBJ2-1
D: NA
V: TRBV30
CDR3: CAWRAARGNEQFF
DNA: TGTGCCTGGAGGGCCGCCCGGGGTAATGAGCAGTTCTTC

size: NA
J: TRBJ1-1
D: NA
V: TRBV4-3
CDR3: CASSQFSLLNTEAFF
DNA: TGCGCCAGCAGCCAATTTTCCTTATTGAACACTGAAGCTTTCTTT

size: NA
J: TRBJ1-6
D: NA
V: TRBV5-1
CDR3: CASSLGGQQDSPLHF
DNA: TGCGCCAGCAGCTTGGGCGGGCAGCAAGATTCACCCCTCCACTTT

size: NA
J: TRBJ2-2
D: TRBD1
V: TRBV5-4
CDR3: CASNSKDRATGELFF
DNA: TGTGCCAGCAACTCGAAGGACAGGGCCACCGGGGAGCTGTTTTTT

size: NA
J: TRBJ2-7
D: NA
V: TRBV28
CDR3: CASSRGRAGEQYF
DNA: TGTGCCAGCAGTAGGGGGAGGGCGGGAGAGCAGTACTTC

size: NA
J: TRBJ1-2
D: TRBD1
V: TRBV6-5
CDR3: CASSRQGNYGYTF
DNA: TGTGCCAGCAGTCGACAGGGGAACTATGGCTACACCTTC

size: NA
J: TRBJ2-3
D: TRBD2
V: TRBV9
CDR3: CASTPTSGGARDTQYF
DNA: TGTGCCAGCACCCCGACTAGCGGGGGGGCCAGAGATACGCAGTATTTT

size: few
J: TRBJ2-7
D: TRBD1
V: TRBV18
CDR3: CASSSDRDGSEQYF
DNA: TGTGCCAGCTCATCCGACAGGGATGGTTCCGAGCAGTACTTC

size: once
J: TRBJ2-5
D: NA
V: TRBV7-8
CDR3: CASSLSGTRGETQYF
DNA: TGTGCCAGCAGCTTGAGTGGGACTCGGGGAGAGACCCAGTACTTC

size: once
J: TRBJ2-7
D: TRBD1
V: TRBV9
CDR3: CASSPSGGILTYEQYF
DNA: TGTGCCAGCAGCCCATCAGGGGGCATCTTAACCTACGAGCAGTACTTC

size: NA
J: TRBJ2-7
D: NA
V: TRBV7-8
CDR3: CASSQGGQGTTYEQYF
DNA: TGTGCCAGCAGCCAGGGGGGTCAGGGGACGACCTACGAGCAGTACTTC

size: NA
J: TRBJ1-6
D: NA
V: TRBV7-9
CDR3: CASSSVRSSYNSPLHF
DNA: TGTGCCAGCAGCTCCGTACGGAGCTCCTATAATTCACCCCTCCACTTT

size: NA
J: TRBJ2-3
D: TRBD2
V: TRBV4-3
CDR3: CASSQVPLVAGFTDTQYF
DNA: TGCGCCAGCAGCCAAGTGCCCCTGGTAGCGGGGTTCACAGATACGCAGTATTTT

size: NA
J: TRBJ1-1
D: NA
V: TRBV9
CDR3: CASSVSQGNTEAFF
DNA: TGTGCCAGCAGCGTCTCCCAGGGCAACACTGAAGCTTTCTTT

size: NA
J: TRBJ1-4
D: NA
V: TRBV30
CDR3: CAWSVPGYGTNEKLFF
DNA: TGTGCCTGGAGTGTACCAGGGTACGGGACTAATGAAAAACTGTTTTTT

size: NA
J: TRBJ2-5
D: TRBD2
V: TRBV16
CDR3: CASSQIGGAQETQYF
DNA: TGTGCCAGCAGCCAGATCGGGGGGGCTCAAGAGACCCAGTACTTC

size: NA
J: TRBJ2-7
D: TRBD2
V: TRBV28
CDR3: CASRSSGRYEQYF
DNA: TGTGCCAGCAGATCAAGCGGGAGATACGAGCAGTACTTC

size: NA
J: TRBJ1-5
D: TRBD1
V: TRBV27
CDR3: CASSLQGSNQPQHF
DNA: TGTGCCAGCAGCTTACAGGGGAGCAATCAGCCCCAGCATTTT

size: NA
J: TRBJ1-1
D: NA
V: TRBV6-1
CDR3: CASTYSGVTEAFF
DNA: TGTGCCAGCACCTATAGCGGGGTCACTGAAGCTTTCTTT

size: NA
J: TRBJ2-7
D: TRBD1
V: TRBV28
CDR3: CASSRTGSVHEQYF
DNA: TGTGCCAGCAGTCGGACAGGTTCGGTGCATGAGCAGTACTTC

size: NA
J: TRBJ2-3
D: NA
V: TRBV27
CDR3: CASRALGLTDTQYF
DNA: TGTGCCAGCAGGGCGCTAGGTTTGACAGATACGCAGTATTTT

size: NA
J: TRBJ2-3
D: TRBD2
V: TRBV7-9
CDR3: CASSLAMVAGGVSTDTQYF
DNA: TGTGCCAGCAGCTTAGCAATGGTAGCGGGGGGCGTTAGCACAGATACGCAGTATTTT

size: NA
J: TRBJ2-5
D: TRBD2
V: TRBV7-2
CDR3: CASSLGLAKETQYF
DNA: TGTGCCAGCAGCTTAGGACTAGCGAAAGAGACCCAGTACTTC

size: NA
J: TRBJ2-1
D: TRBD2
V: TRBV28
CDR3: CASSLLTSGSDNEQFF
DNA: TGTGCCAGCAGTTTATTAACTAGCGGGAGTGACAATGAGCAGTTCTTC

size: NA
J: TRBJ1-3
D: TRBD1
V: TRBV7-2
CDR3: CASSSWTGAGNTIYF
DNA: TGTGCCAGCAGCTCCTGGACAGGGGCTGGAAACACCATATATTTT

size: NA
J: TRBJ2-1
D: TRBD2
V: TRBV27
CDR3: CASGLAGEYRWNEQFF
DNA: TGTGCCAGCGGACTAGCGGGAGAGTACCGGTGGAATGAGCAGTTCTTC

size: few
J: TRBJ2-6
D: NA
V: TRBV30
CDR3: CAGTSSGANVLTF
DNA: TGTGCCGGGACGAGCTCTGGGGCCAACGTCCTGACTTTC

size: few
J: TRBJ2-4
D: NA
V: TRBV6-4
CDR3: CASSDSEELAKNIQYF
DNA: TGTGCCAGCAGTGACTCCGAGGAACTCGCCAAAAACATTCAGTACTTC

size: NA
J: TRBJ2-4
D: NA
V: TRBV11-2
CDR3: CASSLGWATADIQYF
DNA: TGTGCCAGCAGCTTAGGATGGGCCACCGCTGACATTCAGTACTTC

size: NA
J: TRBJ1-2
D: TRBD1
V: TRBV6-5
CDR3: CASSYSDRVSAYTF
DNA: TGTGCCAGCAGTTACTCGGACAGGGTCAGCGCCTACACCTTC

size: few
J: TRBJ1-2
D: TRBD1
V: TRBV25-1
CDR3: CASSETGRKNYGYTF
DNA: TGTGCCAGCAGTGAGACAGGGAGGAAGAACTATGGCTACACCTTC

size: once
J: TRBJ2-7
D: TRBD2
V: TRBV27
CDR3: CASSPGLGVEQYF
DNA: TGTGCCAGCAGTCCGGGACTAGGGGTCGAGCAGTACTTC

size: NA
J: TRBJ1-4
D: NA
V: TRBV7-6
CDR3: CASSKGGGLNEKLFF
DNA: TGTGCCAGCAGCAAAGGGGGGGGGCTAAATGAAAAACTGTTTTTT

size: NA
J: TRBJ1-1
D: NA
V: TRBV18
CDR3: CASSPTAEHTEAFF
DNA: TGTGCCAGCTCACCGACGGCGGAACACACTGAAGCTTTCTTT

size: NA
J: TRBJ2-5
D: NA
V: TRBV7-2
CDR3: CASSRRLVRETQYF
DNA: TGTGCCAGCAGCCGCCGACTAGTTAGGGAGACCCAGTACTTC